Here is one T cell receptor beta chain with its context. Its antigen is undetermined. This entry is derived from a study of human T cells and chemical hapten exposure. Study observations and caveats: Having alopecia, the donors may differ immunologically from healthy people.

Time point noted: patch test 3, about 24 weeks after DPC sensitization. Documented treatment: therapeutic diphenylcyclopropenone sensitization with weekly scalp DPC. Deletions cut 6 bases from V and 6 bases from J, with 18 bases between. In germline, CDR1 is DFQATT, CDR2 SNEGSKA (reference sequence). This CDR3 is 14 amino acids long. Methods used by the authors: Counts of TCRs in each sample centred on a median of approximately 100,000 and extended from around 25,000 to 690,000. Each CDR3 protein is one row after TCRdb ran MiXCR on the RACE reads. The V and J calls shown here were made by TCRdb, not taken from the authors' results. Seen here are more than 85,000 distinct CDR3 sequences, 34% observed once, and the top ten hold around 2.8%.

The clonotype originates from a man between 40 and 49 years old with alopecia areata. Some clones in this sample may be carry-over from other donors' samples. This chain joins TRBV20-1 and TRBJ2-1, with D maybe TRBD2 (7 bases). The starting material was whole blood, obtained in connection with sensitization to the hapten diphenylcyclopropenone (DPC). The CDR3 spells CSAPRGGSANEQFF. DNA for the CDR3: TGCAGTGCCCCCAGGGGCGGGAGTGCCAATGAGCAGTTCTTC.